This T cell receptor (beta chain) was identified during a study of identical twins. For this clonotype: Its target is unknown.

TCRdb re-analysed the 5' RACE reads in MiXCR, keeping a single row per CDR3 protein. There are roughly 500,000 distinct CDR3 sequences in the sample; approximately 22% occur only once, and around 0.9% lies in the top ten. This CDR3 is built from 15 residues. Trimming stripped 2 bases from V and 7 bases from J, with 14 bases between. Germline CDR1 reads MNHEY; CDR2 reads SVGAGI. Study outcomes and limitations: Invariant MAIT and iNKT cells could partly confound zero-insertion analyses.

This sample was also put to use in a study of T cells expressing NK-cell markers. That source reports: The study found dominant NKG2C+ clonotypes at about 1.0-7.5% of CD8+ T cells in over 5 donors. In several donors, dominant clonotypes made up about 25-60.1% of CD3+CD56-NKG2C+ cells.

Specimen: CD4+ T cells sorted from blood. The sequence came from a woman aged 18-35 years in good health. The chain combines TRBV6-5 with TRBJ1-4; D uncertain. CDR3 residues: CASSYRTPESEKLFF. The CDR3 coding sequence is TGTGCCAGCAGTTACCGGACCCCTGAGAGTGAAAAACTGTTTTTT.